This TCR beta chain derives from a study of T cell repertoires in cytomegalovirus infection. This clonotype was found a few times. TCRdb re-analysed the reads in MiXCR, keeping a single row per CDR3 protein. The sample lists fewer than 300,000 distinct CDR3 sequences, around 25% occurring once. CDR3 size: 16 residues. Germline V CDR1 and CDR2: SGHTA, FQGNSA. Trimming took 5 bases from V and 4 from J; bases not matched to a gene: 11. The sequenced sample was PBMCs. The gene calls are TRBV7-2 and TRBJ2-3, with TRBD2 matching 8 bases. The sequence came from a human donor in good health (CMV status not recorded). Some clones in this sample may be carry-over from other donors' samples. The CDR3 nucleotides are TGTGCCAGCAGCCCTAGGCCCCAACTAGCGGCAGATACGCAGTATTTT. Amino acids: CASSPRPQLAADTQYF.